Below are 2 T cell receptor beta chains sequenced from a single sample in a study of OX40 agonist ivuxolimab in advanced cancers. Library creation used the immunoSEQ multiplex PCR assay. TCRdb limited this immuneACCESS table to in-frame rearrangements with V and J called. A share of clones is missing; checked studies link under half to unresolved V genes, and the rest is unexplained. The sample profile shows some 71,000 clones; 70% to 90% of them were found once. The ten largest clones take up approximately 3% of the sample. Sequences were derived from CD4+ or CD8+ T cells sorted from blood, sampled in a trial of the OX40 agonist ivuxolimab. The receptors derive from an adult with an advanced solid tumor such as melanoma, head and neck, liver or kidney cancer.

The V call is TRBV7-2, the J call TRBJ2-2, with D unclear. Germline V gene data show CDR1 as SGHTA and CDR2 as FQGNSA. Trimming left V 0 bases short and J 5 bases short, with 10 bases between. This CDR3 is built from 15 residues. The CDR3 DNA reads as TGTGCCAGCAGCTTAGCTGGGTTATCGACCGGGGAGCTGTTTTTT. This sequence encodes CASSLAGLSTGELFF. The full variable domain, with the rest looked up from reference TRBV7-2 and TRBJ2-2, is GAGVSQSPSNKVTEKGKDVELRCDPISGHTALYWYRQSLGQGLEFLIYFQGNSAPDKSGLPSDRFSAERTGGSVSTLTIQRTQQEDSAVYLCASSLAGLSTGELFFGEGSRLTVL.

V usage is TRBV6-4 and J usage is TRBJ1-5, with a weak D call TRBD1 (6 bases). The CDR3 runs 14 residues. Per the germline V gene, CDR1 is MRHNA and CDR2 is SNTAGT. With 3 bases removed from V and 7 bases from J, the gap between germline ends came to 13 bases. The DNA for the CDR3 is TGTGCCAGCAGTGAACAGGGCGGTGAGCAGCCCCAGCATTTT. This gives the protein CASSEQGGEQPQHF.